This TCR beta chain was found in a study of shared clonotypes between healthy human individuals. For the study at large: Three men and two women, aged 18 to 49, were donors. Whole-study results and caveats: Roughly 5% of naive CD4 clonotypes were shared across a few donors.

Germline V gene lookup returns CDR1 SEHNR and CDR2 FQNEAQ (reference sequence). Trimming took 8 bases from V and 0 from J, leaving 14 bases between them. CDR3 length equals 15 residues. Turning to this clone: Its antigen is still unknown.

At a deep level, the assay was run. Generated by immunoSEQ multiplex PCR, the TCRdb table keeps only in-frame clones and is missing some. The data contain 750,000 to 1,000,000 clones, roughly 92% of them singletons. Terminally differentiated effector memory CD45RA+ cells were excluded by CCR7 positive selection of CD45RO-negative cells. Donors, healthy HIV-negative adults, lacked recent acute infections or vaccinations. The V and J genes are TRBV7-9 and TRBJ2-1; no definite D call. The receptor comes from a young man in good health. Sequences were obtained from naive CD8+ T cells sorted from blood. As DNA, the CDR3 is TGTGCCAGCTCCCCTAGGTGGGACTCCTACAATGAGCAGTTCTTC. Its protein product is CASSPRWDSYNEQFF.